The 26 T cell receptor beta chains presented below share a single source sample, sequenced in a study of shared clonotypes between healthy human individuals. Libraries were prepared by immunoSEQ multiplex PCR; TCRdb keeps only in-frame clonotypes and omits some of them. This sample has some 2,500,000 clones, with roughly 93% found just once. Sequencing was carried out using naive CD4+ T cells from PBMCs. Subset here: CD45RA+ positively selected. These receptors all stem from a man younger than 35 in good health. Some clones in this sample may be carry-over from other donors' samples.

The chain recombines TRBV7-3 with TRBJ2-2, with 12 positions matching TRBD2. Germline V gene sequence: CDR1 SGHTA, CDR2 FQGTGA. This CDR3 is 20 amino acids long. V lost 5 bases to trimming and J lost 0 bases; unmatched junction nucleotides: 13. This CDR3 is CASSPRTSGTRYANTGELFF. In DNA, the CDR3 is TGTGCCAGCAGCCCCCGGACTAGCGGGACCCGATACGCGAACACCGGGGAGCTGTTTTTT.

The chain's CDR3 is CASSHRERETQYF. CDR3 in DNA: TGTGCCAGTAGTCACCGGGAGCGGGAGACCCAGTACTTC. The rearrangement joins TRBV19 to TRBJ2-5, with D perhaps TRBD2 (6 bases). Germline V gene lookup returns CDR1 LNHDA and CDR2 SQIVND (reference sequence). This CDR3 comprises 13 residues. Trimming pared 5 bases from V and 5 bases from J, leaving 12 bases between. The full variable domain, rest sourced from reference TRBV19 and TRBJ2-5, is DGGITQSPKYLFRKEGQNVTLSCEQNLNHDAMYWYRQDPGQGLRLIYYSQIVNDFQKGDIAEGYSVSREKKESFPLTVTSAQKNPTAFYLCASSHRERETQYFGPGTRLLVL.

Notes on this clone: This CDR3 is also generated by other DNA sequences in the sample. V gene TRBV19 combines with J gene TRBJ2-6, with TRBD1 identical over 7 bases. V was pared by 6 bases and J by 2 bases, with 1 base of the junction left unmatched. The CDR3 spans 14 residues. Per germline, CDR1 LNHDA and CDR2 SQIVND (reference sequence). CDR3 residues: CASRDRAGANVLTF. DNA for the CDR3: TGTGCCAGTAGAGACAGGGCTGGGGCCAACGTCCTGACTTTC. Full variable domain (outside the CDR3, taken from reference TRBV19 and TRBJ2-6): DGGITQSPKYLFRKEGQNVTLSCEQNLNHDAMYWYRQDPGQGLRLIYYSQIVNDFQKGDIAEGYSVSREKKESFPLTVTSAQKNPTAFYLCASRDRAGANVLTFGAGSRLTVL.

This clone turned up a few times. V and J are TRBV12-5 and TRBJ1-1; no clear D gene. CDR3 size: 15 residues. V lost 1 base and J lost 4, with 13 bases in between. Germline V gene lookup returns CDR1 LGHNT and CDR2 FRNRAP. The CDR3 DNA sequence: TGTGCTAGTGGTTTGGGACTGCGAGGTAGCACTGAAGCTTTCTTT. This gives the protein CASGLGLRGSTEAFF.

In DNA form, the CDR3 reads TGTGCCAGCAGTGAGGGGACTGAATACAATGAGCAGTTCTTC. Translation: CASSEGTEYNEQFF. V gene TRBV25-1 combines with J gene TRBJ2-1; tentatively, D is TRBD2 (6 bases). Germline-derived CDR1 and CDR2 are MGHDK and SYGVNS. This CDR3 comprises 14 residues. The V and J ends lost 3 bases and 4 bases respectively, with 10 bases between them.

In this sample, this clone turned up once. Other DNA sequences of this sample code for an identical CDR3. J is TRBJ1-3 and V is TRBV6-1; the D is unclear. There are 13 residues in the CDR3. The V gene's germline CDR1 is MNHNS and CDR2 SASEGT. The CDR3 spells CASGESSGNTIYF. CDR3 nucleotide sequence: TGTGCGAGTGGGGAGAGCTCTGGAAACACCATATATTTT.

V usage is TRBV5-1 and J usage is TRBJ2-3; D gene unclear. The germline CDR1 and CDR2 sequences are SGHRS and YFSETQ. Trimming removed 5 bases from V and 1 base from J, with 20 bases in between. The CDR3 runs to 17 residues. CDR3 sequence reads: CASSLLRAASGTDTQYF. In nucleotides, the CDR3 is TGCGCCAGCAGTCTACTCCGAGCCGCGTCGGGCACAGATACGCAGTATTTT. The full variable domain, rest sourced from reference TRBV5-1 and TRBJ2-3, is KAGVTQTPRYLIKTRGQQVTLSCSPISGHRSVSWYQQTPGQGLQFLFEYFSETQRNKGNFPGRFSGRQFSNSRSEMNVSTLELGDSALYLCASSLLRAASGTDTQYFGPGTRLTVL.

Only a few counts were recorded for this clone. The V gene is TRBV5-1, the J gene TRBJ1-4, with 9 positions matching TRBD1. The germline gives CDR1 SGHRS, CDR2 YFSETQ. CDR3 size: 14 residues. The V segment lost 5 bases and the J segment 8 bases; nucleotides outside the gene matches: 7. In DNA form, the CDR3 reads TGCGCCAGCAGGGAAACAGGGGGCTGGGAAAAACTGTTTTTT. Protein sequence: CASRETGGWEKLFF. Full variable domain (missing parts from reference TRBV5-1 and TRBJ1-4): KAGVTQTPRYLIKTRGQQVTLSCSPISGHRSVSWYQQTPGQGLQFLFEYFSETQRNKGNFPGRFSGRQFSNSRSEMNVSTLELGDSALYLCASRETGGWEKLFFGSGTQLSVL.

The CDR3 DNA sequence: TGCGCCAGCAGCCCGGATGGGGGAAGAAACTATGGCTACACCTTC. Translating gives CASSPDGGRNYGYTF. This chain joins TRBV4-1 and TRBJ1-2; maybe TRBD1 (5 bases). CDR1 is MGHRA, CDR2 YSYEKL, per germline. Trimming stripped 4 bases from V and 2 bases from J, with 14 bases between. CDR3 length: 15 amino acids.

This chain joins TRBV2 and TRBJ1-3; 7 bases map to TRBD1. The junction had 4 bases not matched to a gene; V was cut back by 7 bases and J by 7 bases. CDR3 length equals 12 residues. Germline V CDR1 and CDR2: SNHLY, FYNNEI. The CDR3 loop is CASNRGRNTIYF. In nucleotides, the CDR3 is TGTGCCAGCAACAGGGGTAGGAACACCATATATTTT.

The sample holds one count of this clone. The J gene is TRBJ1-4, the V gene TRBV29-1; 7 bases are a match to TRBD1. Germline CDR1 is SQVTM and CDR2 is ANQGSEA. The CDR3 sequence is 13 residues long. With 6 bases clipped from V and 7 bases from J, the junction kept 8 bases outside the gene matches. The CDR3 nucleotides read TGCAGCGTCCAGGGGGTGGGCGGTGAAAAACTGTTTTTT. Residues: CSVQGVGGEKLFF.

The CDR3 DNA sequence: TGTGCCATCAGTACCTTAGGACAAGGAGCTTTCTTT. Translation gives CAISTLGQGAFF. The V and J genes are TRBV10-3 and TRBJ1-1, with a weak D call TRBD1 (5 bases). CDR1 and CDR2 from the germline V gene are ENHRY and SYGVKD. V was shortened by 5 bases and J by 10 bases, with 14 bases between the two germline ends. CDR3 length equals 12 residues.

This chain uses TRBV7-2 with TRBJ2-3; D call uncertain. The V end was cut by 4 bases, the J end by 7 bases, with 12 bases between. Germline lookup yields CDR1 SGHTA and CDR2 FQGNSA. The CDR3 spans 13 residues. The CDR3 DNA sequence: TGTGCCAGCAGCTCGGCCCTCCTCAATACGCAGTATTTT. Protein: CASSSALLNTQYF.

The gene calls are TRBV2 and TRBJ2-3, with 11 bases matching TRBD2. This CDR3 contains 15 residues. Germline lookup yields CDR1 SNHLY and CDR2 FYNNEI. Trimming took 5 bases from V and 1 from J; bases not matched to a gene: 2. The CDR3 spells CASSLAGGGTDTQYF. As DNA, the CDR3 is TGTGCCAGCAGTCTAGCGGGAGGCGGCACAGATACGCAGTATTTT. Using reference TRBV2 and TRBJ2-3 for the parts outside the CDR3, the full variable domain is EPEVTQTPSHQVTQMGQEVILRCVPISNHLYFYWYRQILGQKVEFLVSFYNNEISEKSEIFDDQFSVERPDGSNFTLKIRSTKLEDSAMYFCASSLAGGGTDTQYFGPGTRLTVL.

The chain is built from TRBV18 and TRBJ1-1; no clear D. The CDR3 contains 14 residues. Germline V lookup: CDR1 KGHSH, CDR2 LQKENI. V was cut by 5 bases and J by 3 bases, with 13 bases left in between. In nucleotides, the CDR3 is TGTGCCAGCTCAAGAAAGGGTGAAGACACTGAAGCTTTCTTT. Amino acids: CASSRKGEDTEAFF.

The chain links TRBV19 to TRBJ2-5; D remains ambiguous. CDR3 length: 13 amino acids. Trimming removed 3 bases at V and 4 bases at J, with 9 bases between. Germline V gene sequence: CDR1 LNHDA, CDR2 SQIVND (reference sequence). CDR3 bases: TGTGCCAGTAGTATGCGGCAGTCAGAGACCCAGTACTTC. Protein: CASSMRQSETQYF.

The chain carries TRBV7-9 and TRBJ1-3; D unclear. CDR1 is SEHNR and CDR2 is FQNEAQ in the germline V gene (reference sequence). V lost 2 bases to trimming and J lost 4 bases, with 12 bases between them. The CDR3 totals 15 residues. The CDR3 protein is CASSLRLGRGNTIYF. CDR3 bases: TGTGCCAGCAGCTTACGTCTGGGAAGGGGAAACACCATATATTTT.

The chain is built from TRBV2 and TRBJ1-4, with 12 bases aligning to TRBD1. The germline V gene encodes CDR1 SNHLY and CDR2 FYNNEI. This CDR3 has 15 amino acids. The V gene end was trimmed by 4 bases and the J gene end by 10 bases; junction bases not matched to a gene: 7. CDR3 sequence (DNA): TGTGCCAGCAGTGCCCGGGACAGGGGGCCGGGAAAACTGTTTTTT. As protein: CASSARDRGPGKLFF.

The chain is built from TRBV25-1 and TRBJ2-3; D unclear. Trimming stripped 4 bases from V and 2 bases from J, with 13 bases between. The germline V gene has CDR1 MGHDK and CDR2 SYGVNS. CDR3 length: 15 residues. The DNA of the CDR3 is TGTGCCAGCAGTGCGGTCCCACCATTCACAGATACGCAGTATTTT. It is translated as CASSAVPPFTDTQYF.

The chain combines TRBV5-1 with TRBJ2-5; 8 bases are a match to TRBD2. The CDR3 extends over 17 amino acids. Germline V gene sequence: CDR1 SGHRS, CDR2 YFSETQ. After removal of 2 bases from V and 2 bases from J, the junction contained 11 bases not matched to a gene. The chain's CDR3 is CASSLGLASLLQETQYF. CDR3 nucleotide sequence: TGCGCCAGCAGCTTAGGACTAGCATCCCTATTACAAGAGACCCAGTACTTC. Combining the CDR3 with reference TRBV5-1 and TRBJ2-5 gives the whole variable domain KAGVTQTPRYLIKTRGQQVTLSCSPISGHRSVSWYQQTPGQGLQFLFEYFSETQRNKGNFPGRFSGRQFSNSRSEMNVSTLELGDSALYLCASSLGLASLLQETQYFGPGTRLLVL.

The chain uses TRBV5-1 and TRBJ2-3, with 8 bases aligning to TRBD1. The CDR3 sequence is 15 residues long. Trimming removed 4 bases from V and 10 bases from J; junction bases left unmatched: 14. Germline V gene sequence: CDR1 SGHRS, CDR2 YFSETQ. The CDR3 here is CASSLGTRGQGAQYF. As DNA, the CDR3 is TGCGCCAGCAGCCTAGGCACCCGCGGACAGGGTGCGCAGTATTTT.

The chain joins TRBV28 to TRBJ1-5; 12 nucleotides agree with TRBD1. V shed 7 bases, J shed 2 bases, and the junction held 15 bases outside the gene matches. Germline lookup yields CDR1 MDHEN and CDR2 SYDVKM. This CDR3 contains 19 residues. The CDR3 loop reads CASTTFPGQGALGNQPQHF. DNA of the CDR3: TGTGCCAGCACTACCTTTCCGGGACAGGGGGCCTTGGGCAATCAGCCCCAGCATTTT.

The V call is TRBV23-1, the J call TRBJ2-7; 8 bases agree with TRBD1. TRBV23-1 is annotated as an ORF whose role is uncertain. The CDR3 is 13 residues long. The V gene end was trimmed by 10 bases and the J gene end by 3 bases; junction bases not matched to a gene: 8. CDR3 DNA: TGCGCCACCAGACAGGGGCGTTACTACGAGCAGTACTTC. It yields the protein CATRQGRYYEQYF.

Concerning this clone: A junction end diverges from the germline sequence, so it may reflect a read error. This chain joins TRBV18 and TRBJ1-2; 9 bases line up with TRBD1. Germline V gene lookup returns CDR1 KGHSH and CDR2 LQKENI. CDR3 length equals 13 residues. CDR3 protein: CASSPQPPGQGSF. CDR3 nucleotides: TGTGCCAGCTCACCACAACCTCCGGGACAGGGTTCCTTC.

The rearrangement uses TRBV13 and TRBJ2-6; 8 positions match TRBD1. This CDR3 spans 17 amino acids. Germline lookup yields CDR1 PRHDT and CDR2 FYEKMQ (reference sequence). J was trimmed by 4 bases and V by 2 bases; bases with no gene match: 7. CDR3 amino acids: CASSLRQGAQGANVLTF. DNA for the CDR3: TGTGCCAGCAGCTTAAGGCAGGGGGCGCAGGGGGCCAACGTCCTGACTTTC.

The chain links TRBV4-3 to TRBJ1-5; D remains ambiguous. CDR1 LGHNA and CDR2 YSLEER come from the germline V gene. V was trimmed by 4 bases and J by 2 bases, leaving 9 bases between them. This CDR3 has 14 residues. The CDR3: CASSPTTRNQPQHF. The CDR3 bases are TGCGCCAGCAGCCCCACTACACGCAATCAGCCCCAGCATTTT.